This T cell receptor beta chain was recovered during a study of T cells in localized non-small cell lung cancer. Findings and caveats of the study: Measurement of T cell clonality placed uninvolved adjacent lung highest, above the level in tumor. For the top 100 tumor clones, a median about 50 also appeared in adjacent lung. Prolonged overall survival went with higher T cell density in the blood.

The repertoire was sequenced with immunoSEQ multiplex PCR; TCRdb's copy has only in-frame clones and lacks some. The sample contains about 36,000 clones, around 85% of which appear only once. Comments on this clone: Its antigen is not identified.

Per the germline V gene, CDR1 is SGHDN and CDR2 is FVKESK. With V trimmed by 0 bases and J by 0 bases, 4 bases remained unmatched. The CDR3 runs 17 residues. The chain employs TRBV14 and TRBJ1-1; 10 bases are shared with TRBD1. This sample comprised peripheral blood, obtained before any cancer treatment. The clonotype originates from a woman aged 35-75 years with stage I lung adenocarcinoma. The CDR3 loop reads CASSQDWGTGVNTEAFF. CDR3 bases: TGTGCCAGCAGCCAAGATTGGGGGACAGGGGTGAACACTGAAGCTTTCTTT.